This paragraph reports one T cell receptor beta chain. This sample was included in a study of T cells in tuberculosis. Study-level information: CD1B tetramers identified T cells specific for mycobacterial lipid GMM.

TCRdb keeps only in-frame clones here, not all; method: immunoSEQ multiplex PCR. The table lists roughly 35,000 clones, 85% to 95% of them singletons. CDR1 is MNHEY and CDR2 is SMNVEV in the germline V gene (reference sequence). V gave up 7 bases and J gave up 2 bases, with 10 bases separating them. The CDR3 extends over 13 amino acids. The sequence was collected from a donor aged 10 to 29 with latent tuberculosis or without tuberculosis infection. Some clones in this sample may be carry-over from other donors' samples. The chain combines TRBV27 with TRBJ2-3; D gene ambiguous. The material sequenced was PBMCs. This CDR3 reads CASMAENTDTQYF. CDR3 DNA: TGTGCCAGCATGGCAGAAAACACAGATACGCAGTATTTT.